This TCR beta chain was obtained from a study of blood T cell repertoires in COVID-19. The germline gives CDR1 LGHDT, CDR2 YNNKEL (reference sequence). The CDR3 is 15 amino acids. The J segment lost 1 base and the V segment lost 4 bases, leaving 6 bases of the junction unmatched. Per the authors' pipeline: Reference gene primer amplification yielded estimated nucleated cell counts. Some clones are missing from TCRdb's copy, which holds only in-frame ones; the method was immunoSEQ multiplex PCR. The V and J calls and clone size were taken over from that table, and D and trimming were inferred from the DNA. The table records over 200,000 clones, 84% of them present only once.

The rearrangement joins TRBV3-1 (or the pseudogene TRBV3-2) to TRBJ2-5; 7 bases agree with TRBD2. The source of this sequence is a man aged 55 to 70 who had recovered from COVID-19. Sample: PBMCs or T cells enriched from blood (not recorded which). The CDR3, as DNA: TGTGCCAGCAGCCCGGTTCGGGGGGTCCAAGAGACCCAGTACTTC. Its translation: CASSPVRGVQETQYF.